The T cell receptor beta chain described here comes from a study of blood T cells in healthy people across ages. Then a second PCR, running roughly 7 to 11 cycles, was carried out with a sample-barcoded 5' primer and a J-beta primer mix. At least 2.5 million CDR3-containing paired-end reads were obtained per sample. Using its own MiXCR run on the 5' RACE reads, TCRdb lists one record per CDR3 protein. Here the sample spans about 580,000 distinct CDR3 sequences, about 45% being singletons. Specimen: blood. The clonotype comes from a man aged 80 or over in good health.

The CDR3 spells CSARDTQETQYF. The CDR3 bases are TGCAGTGCTAGAGACACGCAAGAGACCCAGTACTTC. This chain uses TRBV20-1 with TRBJ2-5; no firm D call. Trimming took 0 bases from V and 2 from J, leaving 4 bases between them. The CDR3 runs 12 residues. Germline V CDR1 and CDR2: DFQATT, SNEGSKA (reference sequence).